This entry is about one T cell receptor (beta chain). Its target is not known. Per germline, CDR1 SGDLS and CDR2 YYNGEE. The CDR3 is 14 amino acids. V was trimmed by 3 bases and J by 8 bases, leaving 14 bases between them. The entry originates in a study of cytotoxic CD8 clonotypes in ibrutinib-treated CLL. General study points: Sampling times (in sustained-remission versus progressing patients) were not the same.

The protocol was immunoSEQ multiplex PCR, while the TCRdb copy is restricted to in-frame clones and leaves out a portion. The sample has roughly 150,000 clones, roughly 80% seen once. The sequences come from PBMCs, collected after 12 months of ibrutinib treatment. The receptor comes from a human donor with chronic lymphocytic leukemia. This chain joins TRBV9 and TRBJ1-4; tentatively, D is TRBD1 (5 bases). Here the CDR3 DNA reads TGTGCCAGCAGCGCCGGGACGACAGCAGAAAAACTGTTTTTT. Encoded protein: CASSAGTTAEKLFF. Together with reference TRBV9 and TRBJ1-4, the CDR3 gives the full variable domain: DSGVTQTPKHLITATGQRVTLRCSPRSGDLSVYWYQQSLDQGLQFLIQYYNGEERAKGNILERFSAQQFPDLHSELNLSSLELGDSALYFCASSAGTTAEKLFFGSGTQLSVL.